A single sample gave rise to the 28 T cell receptor beta chains below, sequenced in a study of cytomegalovirus exposure and HLA in healthy donors. The PCR used 60 Vbeta and 13 Jbeta primers. Some clones are missing from TCRdb's copy, which holds only in-frame ones; the method was immunoSEQ multiplex PCR. The sample has roughly 68,000 clones, around 72% seen once. Input material: PBMCs. These receptors were collected from a young woman in good health and CMV-seropositive.

This sequence joins TRBV27 and TRBJ1-6, with D possibly TRBD1 on 5 matching bases. In germline, CDR1 is MNHEY, CDR2 SMNVEV (reference sequence). The CDR3 runs to 16 residues. Trimming shortened V by 5 bases and J by 8 bases, and 19 bases separated the two germline ends. CDR3 in amino acids: CASSLTKLAGDSPLHF. The CDR3 DNA reads TGTGCCAGCAGTCTAACTAAACTCGCGGGGGATTCACCCCTCCACTTT.

The gene calls are TRBV6-1 and TRBJ1-1; D is ambiguous. This CDR3 is 13 amino acids long. The germline V and J ends were trimmed by 2 bases and 7 bases, with 11 bases remaining between them. Germline CDR1 and CDR2: MNHNS and SASEGT. CDR3 loop: CASSETETDEAFF. The CDR3 region has the DNA TGTGCCAGCAGTGAAACGGAGACCGATGAAGCTTTCTTT.

CDR3: CASSSGTGINEQFF. The CDR3 DNA sequence: TGTGCCAGCAGCTCCGGGACAGGGATCAATGAGCAGTTCTTC. The genes are TRBV7-3 and TRBJ2-1; 9 positions match TRBD1. The CDR3 contains 14 residues. Germline V gene lookup returns CDR1 SGHTA and CDR2 FQGTGA. J was trimmed by 6 bases and V by 4 bases; bases with no gene match: 4.

V usage is TRBV7-2 and J usage is TRBJ1-2; 10 bases agree with TRBD1. The trim removed 5 bases at V and 2 bases at J, leaving 8 bases unmatched. The CDR3 extends over 16 amino acids. The germline V gene has CDR1 SGHTA and CDR2 FQGNSA. Here the CDR3 reads CASSPDRGRRNYGYTF. The CDR3 DNA follows: TGTGCCAGCAGCCCCGACAGGGGGCGCAGGAACTATGGCTACACCTTC.

This sequence joins TRBV11-2 and TRBJ1-1; possibly TRBD1 for D (6 bases). The germline V gene encodes CDR1 SGHAT and CDR2 FQNNGV. The CDR3 spans 16 residues. V lost 5 bases, J lost 0 bases, and 16 bases lay in between. CDR3 loop: CASSPGASSMNTEAFF. CDR3 DNA: TGTGCCAGCAGCCCAGGGGCCAGTTCCATGAACACTGAAGCTTTCTTT. The variable domain in full, with the rest retrieved from reference TRBV11-2 and TRBJ1-1, is EAGVAQSPRYKIIEKRQSVAFWCNPISGHATLYWYQQILGQGPKLLIQFQNNGVVDDSQLPKDRFSAERLKGVDSTLKIQPAKLEDSAVYLCASSPGASSMNTEAFFGQGTRLTVV.

CDR3 residues: CAWSISYSYGYTF. DNA of the CDR3: TGTGCCTGGAGTATTTCGTACAGTTATGGCTACACCTTC. This chain connects TRBV30 to TRBJ1-2; no clear D. The CDR3 contains 13 residues. Trimming left V 2 bases short and J 5 bases short, with 12 bases between. Per germline, CDR1 GTSNPN and CDR2 SVGIG (reference sequence).

The gene calls are TRBV7-6 and TRBJ2-7, with D possibly being TRBD2 (7 bases). Germline V gives CDR1 SGHVS, CDR2 FNYEAQ. V shed 5 bases and J shed 3 bases, with 20 bases lying between them. CDR3 length: 16 residues. The chain's CDR3 is CASSPGGGSGGYEQYF. In nucleotides, the CDR3 is TGTGCCAGCAGCCCTGGGGGGGGCTCCGGGGGCTACGAGCAGTACTTC.

This clone was recorded a few times. The V and J genes are TRBV30 and TRBJ1-1; no clear D gene. The germline gives CDR1 GTSNPN, CDR2 SVGIG (reference sequence). The CDR3 loop spans 13 amino acids. V was pared by 7 bases and J by 3 bases, with 15 bases between. CDR3 in amino acids: CALREGGHTEAFF. The CDR3 coding sequence is TGTGCCTTAAGGGAGGGCGGACACACTGAAGCTTTCTTT.

The CDR3 sequence: CASSYNLAAVGNEQFF. The CDR3, as DNA: TGTGCCAGCAGTTACAACCTAGCGGCGGTAGGGAATGAGCAGTTCTTC. V usage is TRBV6-5 and J usage is TRBJ2-1, with TRBD2 matching over 7 bases. The V and J ends lost 2 bases and 7 bases, in that order; junction bases with no gene match: 11. Germline values: CDR1 MNHEY, CDR2 SVGAGI. This CDR3 region has 16 residues.

The chain joins TRBV6-8 to TRBJ1-1; D uncertain. Germline CDR1 reads MNHGY; CDR2 reads SAAAGT. The germline V and J ends were trimmed by 0 bases and 0 bases, with 8 bases remaining between them. The CDR3 sequence is 15 residues long. In nucleotides, the CDR3 is TGTGCCAGCAGTTACTCGTTTAGTTTGAACACTGAAGCTTTCTTT. Protein sequence: CASSYSFSLNTEAFF.

This clone was counted a few times. The genes are TRBV5-1 and TRBJ2-3; TRBD1 matches 7 bases. The trim removed 6 bases at V and 2 bases at J, leaving 3 bases unmatched. This CDR3 region has 13 residues. The germline V gene encodes CDR1 SGHRS and CDR2 YFSETQ. The CDR3 is CASMTGTTDTQYF. CDR3 coding DNA: TGCGCCAGCATGACAGGGACCACAGATACGCAGTATTTT.

This clone showed up just a few times. This chain joins TRBV5-1 and TRBJ1-2, with D tentatively TRBD1 (6 bases). V was pared by 0 bases and J by 8 bases, with 20 bases between. The CDR3 totals 16 residues. The germline V gene has CDR1 SGHRS and CDR2 YFSETQ. This chain's CDR3 is CASSLARQETTGGYTF. For the CDR3, the DNA is TGCGCCAGCAGCTTGGCACGACAGGAAACGACGGGCGGCTACACCTTC. Together with reference TRBV5-1 and TRBJ1-2, the CDR3 gives the full variable domain: KAGVTQTPRYLIKTRGQQVTLSCSPISGHRSVSWYQQTPGQGLQFLFEYFSETQRNKGNFPGRFSGRQFSNSRSEMNVSTLELGDSALYLCASSLARQETTGGYTFGSGTRLTVV.

The chain employs TRBV5-3 and TRBJ2-1; the D gene is possibly TRBD1 (5 bases). TRBV5-3 counts as an open reading frame of uncertain function. Trimming pared 1 base from V and 4 bases from J, leaving 15 bases between. The CDR3 has 16 amino acids. The CDR3 loop reads CARSLRTKTDYNEQFF. The CDR3 DNA reads TGTGCCAGAAGCTTGCGAACCAAGACAGATTACAATGAGCAGTTCTTC.

This CDR3 reads CASSWRDWGSGANVLTF. For the CDR3, the DNA is TGTGCCAGCAGTTGGCGGGACTGGGGCTCTGGGGCCAACGTCCTGACTTTC. The V and J genes are TRBV28 and TRBJ2-6; D is possibly TRBD2 (6 bases). There are 17 residues in the CDR3. Germline values: CDR1 MDHEN, CDR2 SYDVKM. Trimming shortened V by 4 bases and J by 0 bases, and 13 bases separated the two germline ends.

V and J are TRBV7-8 and TRBJ2-3; TRBD1 might be the D (5 bases). This CDR3 region has 15 residues. Trimming removed 7 bases at V and 1 base at J, with 15 bases between. CDR1 SGHVS and CDR2 FQNEAQ come from the germline V gene. The CDR3, as DNA: TGTGCCAGCATTGATGCTGGACACCGCACAGATACGCAGTATTTT. Amino acids: CASIDAGHRTDTQYF.

This clone was observed a few times. The chain joins TRBV7-3 to TRBJ2-1, with 8 bases matching TRBD2. With V trimmed by 2 bases and J by 6 bases, 9 bases remained unmatched. Germline lookup yields CDR1 SGHTA and CDR2 FQGTGA. This CDR3 region has 16 residues. The CDR3 DNA sequence: TGTGCCAGCAGCTTACAGGTAGCGGGATCGGGCAATGAGCAGTTCTTC. Its protein is CASSLQVAGSGNEQFF.

This clone was picked up one time. This sequence joins TRBV4-3 and TRBJ2-1, with 7 bases that match TRBD2. The germline V gene has CDR1 LGHNA and CDR2 YSLEER. This CDR3 spans 16 amino acids. The junction had 9 bases not matched to a gene; V was cut back by 1 base and J by 6 bases. In DNA form, the CDR3 reads TGCGCCAGCAGCCAAGGTGGAGCGGGAATCCGCAATGAGCAGTTCTTC. Encoded protein: CASSQGGAGIRNEQFF.

The rearrangement joins TRBV25-1 to TRBJ1-6; D might be TRBD1 (6 bases). Trimming stripped 3 bases from V and 7 bases from J, with 10 bases between. The CDR3 runs to 14 residues. Germline CDR1 is MGHDK and CDR2 is SYGVNS. The CDR3 is CASSEAGANSPLHF. The CDR3 DNA is TGTGCCAGCAGTGAGGCAGGGGCCAATTCACCCCTCCACTTT.

The J gene is TRBJ2-5, the V gene TRBV5-1; 14 nucleotides match TRBD2. From germline, CDR1 is SGHRS and CDR2 YFSETQ. The CDR3 totals 14 residues. Trimming took 5 bases from V and 5 from J; bases not matched to a gene: 2. The chain's CDR3 is CASRTSGRAETQYF. The CDR3 coding sequence is TGCGCCAGCAGGACTAGCGGGAGGGCGGAGACCCAGTACTTC.

The genes are TRBV7-2 and TRBJ1-6; a weak D match, TRBD1 (5 bases). The length of the CDR3 is 16 residues. V lost 2 bases, J lost 10 bases, and 18 bases lay in between. Germline V gene lookup returns CDR1 SGHTA and CDR2 FQGNSA. DNA for the CDR3: TGTGCCAGCAGCTTAAATGATTCGGGGGGAGGGTCACCCCTCCACTTT. It codes for CASSLNDSGGGSPLHF. Filled out from reference TRBV7-2 and TRBJ1-6, the complete variable domain reads GAGVSQSPSNKVTEKGKDVELRCDPISGHTALYWYRQSLGQGLEFLIYFQGNSAPDKSGLPSDRFSAERTGGSVSTLTIQRTQQEDSAVYLCASSLNDSGGGSPLHFGNGTRLTVT.

Turning to this clone: At one end the junction does not follow the germline gene, possibly because of a read error. The V and J genes are TRBV7-9 and TRBJ2-7; 9 bases are a match to TRBD1. CDR3 size: 16 residues. From germline, CDR1 is SEHNR and CDR2 FQNEAQ (reference sequence). CDR3 loop: CSSSLVATGGSYEQYF. In DNA, the CDR3 is TGTTCCAGCAGCTTAGTCGCGACAGGGGGCTCCTACGAGCAGTACTTC.

Within the sample, this clone is medium-sized. The chain links TRBV27 to TRBJ1-5; 9 bases map to TRBD1. In germline, CDR1 is MNHEY, CDR2 SMNVEV (reference sequence). This CDR3 spans 15 amino acids. V lost 2 bases to trimming and J lost 4 bases; unmatched junction nucleotides: 3. This CDR3 is CASSLGQGPNQPQHF. CDR3 bases: TGTGCCAGCAGTTTAGGACAGGGGCCGAATCAGCCCCAGCATTTT.

The chain uses TRBV2 and TRBJ1-4, with unresolved D. V lost 4 bases and J 0 bases, leaving 9 bases between the germline ends. Per germline, CDR1 SNHLY and CDR2 FYNNEI. The length of the CDR3 is 15 residues. The CDR3 sequence: CASSVRKTTNEKLFF. The CDR3 DNA is TGTGCCAGCAGTGTTAGAAAGACAACTAATGAAAAACTGTTTTTT.

This clone showed up just a few times. J is TRBJ2-3 and V is TRBV4-3; TRBD2 might be the D (7 bases). The V end lost 1 base, the J end lost 1 base, and 15 bases lay between the germline ends. The CDR3 covers 17 residues. CDR1 is LGHNA and CDR2 is YSLEER in the germline V gene. CDR3 residues: CASSQVGGLGRTDTQYF. The DNA for the CDR3 is TGCGCCAGCAGCCAAGTCGGGGGGCTGGGACGCACAGATACGCAGTATTTT.

The rearrangement uses TRBV5-1 and TRBJ1-1, with 8 nucleotides matching TRBD1. CDR3 length equals 14 residues. Germline assignment: CDR1 SGHRS and CDR2 YFSETQ. V lost 4 bases, J lost 4 bases, and 6 bases stayed unmatched. The CDR3 DNA sequence: TGCGCCAGCAGCCGGATTACAGGGGGCACTGAAGCTTTCTTT. This sequence encodes CASSRITGGTEAFF. The full variable domain, completed using reference TRBV5-1 and TRBJ1-1, is KAGVTQTPRYLIKTRGQQVTLSCSPISGHRSVSWYQQTPGQGLQFLFEYFSETQRNKGNFPGRFSGRQFSNSRSEMNVSTLELGDSALYLCASSRITGGTEAFFGQGTRLTVV.

The J gene is TRBJ1-1, the V gene TRBV5-1; TRBD1 is a possible D gene (6 bases). CDR3 length: 14 amino acids. CDR1 and CDR2 from the germline V gene are SGHRS and YFSETQ. The V and J ends lost 4 bases and 1 base respectively, with 11 bases between them. The DNA for the CDR3 is TGCGCCAGCAGCGCCGGGACAACGAACACTGAAGCTTTCTTT. This sequence encodes CASSAGTTNTEAFF.

V and J are TRBV7-9 and TRBJ2-1; D uncertain. From germline, CDR1 is SEHNR and CDR2 FQNEAQ (reference sequence). The CDR3 spans 13 residues. The germline V and J ends were trimmed by 0 bases and 9 bases, with 9 bases remaining between them. CDR3 sequence reads: CASSLAHASEQFF. CDR3 DNA sequence: TGTGCCAGCAGCTTAGCTCATGCGTCTGAGCAGTTCTTC.

This clone was observed a handful of times. The rearrangement uses TRBV15 and TRBJ2-3; 8 bases line up with TRBD1. This CDR3 is 16 amino acids long. Per germline, CDR1 LNHNV and CDR2 YYDKDF (reference sequence). Trimming at V came to 0 bases and at J to 6 bases, leaving 8 bases not matched to a gene. CDR3 region: CATSRDPGGVGDTQYF. The CDR3 bases are TGTGCCACCAGCAGAGATCCAGGGGGCGTGGGGGATACGCAGTATTTT.